One and the same sample provided the 27 T cell receptor beta chains below, sequenced in a study of OX40 agonist ivuxolimab in advanced cancers. The protocol used for the library was the immunoSEQ multiplex PCR assay. The source is immuneACCESS, and TCRdb retained only in-frame sequences with V and J called. Part of the clones is not carried over; for the studies checked, unresolved V genes explain less than half of this, and the remainder is unexplained. The sample contains 45,000 to 60,000 clones, about 80% of them found a single time. The ten largest make up roughly 4.2% of the sample. Material: CD4+ or CD8+ T cells sorted from blood, obtained in a trial of the OX40 agonist ivuxolimab. These receptors all come from an adult with an advanced solid tumor such as melanoma, head and neck, liver or kidney cancer.

The gene calls are TRBV18 and TRBJ2-7; D is ambiguous. The CDR3 extends over 17 amino acids. From germline, CDR1 is KGHSH and CDR2 LQKENI. Deletions cut 5 bases from V and 2 bases from J, with 22 bases between. The DNA of the CDR3 is TGTGCCAGCTCAACCCAACCCCCAGGCATTGGAACCTACGAGCAGTACTTC. This codes for CASSTQPPGIGTYEQYF.

The genes are TRBV27 and TRBJ2-7, with no clear D. Germline lookup yields CDR1 MNHEY and CDR2 SMNVEV (reference sequence). The CDR3 runs 15 residues. The V and J ends lost 2 bases and 0 bases respectively, with 11 bases between them. CDR3 sequence (DNA): TGTGCCAGCAGTTTAGATAGAGTGGGCTCCTACGAGCAGTACTTC. It specifies CASSLDRVGSYEQYF.

The rearrangement joins TRBV5-1 to TRBJ1-2, with D hard to call. The CDR3 is made up of 18 amino acids. The germline gives CDR1 SGHRS, CDR2 YFSETQ. V was clipped by 1 base and J by 0 bases, with 19 bases between them. Here the CDR3 DNA reads TGCGCCAGCAGCTTGATGATGGGAGGTATGGCAACTAACTATGGCTACACCTTC. Translated, it gives CASSLMMGGMATNYGYTF.

The chain is built from TRBV7-2 and TRBJ2-3; D is possibly TRBD1 or TRBD2 (5 bases each). In germline, CDR1 is SGHTA, CDR2 FQGNSA. The CDR3 spans 15 residues. V was cut by 1 base and J by 1 base, with 9 bases left in between. This CDR3 is CASSLVMGGTDTQYF. The CDR3 DNA reads TGTGCCAGCAGCTTAGTGATGGGGGGCACAGATACGCAGTATTTT.

This clone was picked up a small number of times. This chain links TRBV11-3 with TRBJ2-2, with TRBD1 identical over 11 bases. Germline V gene sequence: CDR1 SGHNT, CDR2 YENEEA. With V trimmed by 5 bases and J by 6 bases, 2 bases remained unmatched. The CDR3 is made up of 14 amino acids. The CDR3 DNA is TGTGCCAGCAGCCCGGGACAGGGGGCCGGGGAGCTGTTTTTT. Its translation: CASSPGQGAGELFF.

The rearrangement uses TRBV19 and TRBJ2-7, with 7 bases aligning to TRBD1. Germline CDR1 LNHDA, CDR2 SQIVND (reference sequence). The CDR3 spans 16 residues. The V segment lost 3 bases and the J segment 3 bases; nucleotides outside the gene matches: 11. CDR3 DNA: TGTGCCAGTAGTATTGAGTTAAACAGGGGTTTCTACGAGCAGTACTTC. Translated, it gives CASSIELNRGFYEQYF.

This chain connects TRBV7-9 to TRBJ2-3, with 13 nucleotides matching TRBD2. The CDR3 is 19 amino acids. After removal of 5 bases from V and 8 bases from J, the junction contained 19 bases not matched to a gene. Germline V gene lookup returns CDR1 SEHNR and CDR2 FQNEAQ (reference sequence). The CDR3 DNA sequence: TGTGCCAGCAGCCCCCACCCCACTAGCGGGAGGGCCCGATCTGGTACGCAGTATTTT. Translation: CASSPHPTSGRARSGTQYF. Filled out from reference TRBV7-9 and TRBJ2-3, the complete variable domain reads DTGVSQNPRHKITKRGQNVTFRCDPISEHNRLYWYRQTLGQGPEFLTYFQNEAQLEKSRLLSDRFSAERPKGSFSTLEIQRTEQGDSAMYLCASSPHPTSGRARSGTQYFGPGTRLTVL.

The CDR3 region has the DNA TGTGCAGTCCTGGACAGGGCCCACTACGAGCAGTACTTC. Translation: CAVLDRAHYEQYF. The V call is TRBV28, the J call TRBJ2-7; 8 bases fit TRBD1. This CDR3 is built from 13 residues. Germline V lookup: CDR1 MDHEN, CDR2 SYDVKM.

The V gene is TRBV5-1, the J gene TRBJ2-3; TRBD2 matches 8 bases. Germline-derived CDR1 and CDR2 are SGHRS and YFSETQ. The CDR3 loop spans 17 amino acids. The V segment lost 0 bases and the J segment 0 bases; nucleotides outside the gene matches: 6. For the CDR3, the DNA is TGCGCCAGCAGCTTGGGCGGGGGGCGGTTCAGCACAGATACGCAGTATTTT. Translated: CASSLGGGRFSTDTQYF.

This clone showed up just once. This chain links TRBV18 with TRBJ2-1; unclear D gene. Per the germline V gene, CDR1 is KGHSH and CDR2 is LQKENI. V lost 3 bases and J lost 8, with 5 bases in between. The CDR3 loop spans 11 amino acids. This chain's CDR3 is CASSPNDEQFF. CDR3 DNA sequence: TGTGCCAGCTCACCTAACGATGAGCAGTTCTTC.

This clone was recorded a few times. The chain uses TRBV27 and TRBJ1-3; the match to TRBD1 covers 10 bases. V lost 6 bases, J lost 5 bases, and 7 bases stayed unmatched. The V gene's germline CDR1 is MNHEY and CDR2 SMNVEV (reference sequence). The CDR3 extends over 15 amino acids. The CDR3 DNA reads TGTGCCAGCAGCCCCGGGACAGGGGTGAGAAACACCATATATTTT. It yields the protein CASSPGTGVRNTIYF.

This clone was picked up one time. V and J are TRBV30 and TRBJ2-5; no clear D gene. V lost 0 bases to trimming and J lost 4 bases, with 0 bases between them. Per the germline V gene, CDR1 is GTSNPN and CDR2 is SVGIG (reference sequence). The CDR3 extends over 10 amino acids. CDR3 in amino acids: CAWSVETQYF. CDR3 DNA sequence: TGTGCCTGGAGTGTAGAGACCCAGTACTTC.

The rearrangement links TRBV11-1 to TRBJ2-3, with 11 bases matching TRBD2. In germline, CDR1 is SGHAT, CDR2 FQDESV (reference sequence). V shed 5 bases, J shed 5 bases, and the junction held 15 bases outside the gene matches. The CDR3 consists of 18 residues. DNA of the CDR3: TGTGCCAGCAGCCCCCGTCCCCCGACTAGCGGGATTGAAGATACGCAGTATTTT. This translates into CASSPRPPTSGIEDTQYF.

The CDR3 nucleotides are TGTGCCAGCAGCCCATCCCCGTTTCGTTCGCCTAGAGAGCCCCAGCATTTT. This gives the protein CASSPSPFRSPREPQHF. The V call is TRBV7-3, the J call TRBJ1-5; D unclear. This CDR3 has 17 residues. Per germline, CDR1 SGHTA and CDR2 FQGTGA. Trimming removed 5 bases at V and 8 bases at J, with 25 bases between.

This clone was detected a few times. The chain joins TRBV10-1 to TRBJ2-7; D is uncertain. The length of the CDR3 is 13 residues. Per the germline V gene, CDR1 is WNHNN and CDR2 is SYGVQD (reference sequence). The V end was cut by 2 bases, the J end by 5 bases, with 10 bases between. The CDR3 DNA reads as TGCGCCAGCAGTGAGAGAAAATCGGACGAGCAGTACTTC. It yields the protein CASSERKSDEQYF.

The gene calls are TRBV25-1 and TRBJ2-7; D assignment may be TRBD1 or TRBD2 (6 bases each). CDR3 length: 13 residues. Germline V lookup: CDR1 MGHDK, CDR2 SYGVNS. The V gene lost 4 bases and the J gene lost 9 bases, with 16 bases spanning the gap. The CDR3 coding sequence is TGTGCCAGCAGTGGGGGGGCCCTCTCGGGGCAGTACTTC. Translated: CASSGGALSGQYF.

The chain links TRBV29-1 to TRBJ1-2, with 8 nucleotides matching TRBD1. With V trimmed by 3 bases and J by 8 bases, 8 bases remained unmatched. CDR3 size: 13 residues. The germline gives CDR1 SQVTM, CDR2 ANQGSEA. The CDR3 is CSVDVTGAKGYTF. CDR3 nucleotides: TGCAGCGTTGATGTGACAGGGGCGAAGGGCTACACCTTC.

The chain employs TRBV18 and TRBJ1-1; weak D call: TRBD1 (6 bases). The CDR3 contains 17 residues. The V and J ends lost 0 bases and 1 base respectively, with 15 bases between them. Germline V gene lookup returns CDR1 KGHSH and CDR2 LQKENI. The CDR3 sequence is CASSPPNGQGRNTEAFF. DNA for the CDR3: TGTGCCAGCTCACCACCGAACGGGCAGGGGAGGAACACTGAAGCTTTCTTT.

The J gene is TRBJ2-2, the V gene TRBV1; TRBD2 was called by the table and not checked on the DNA. TRBV1 is classified as a pseudogene. The CDR3 spans 21 residues. The CDR3 DNA is TGCACCAGCAGCCCGCCCGGTCCCACAGCGGGGGGGAAGGACGGCTCCGGGGAGCTGTTTTTT. Translating it yields CTSSPPGPTAGGKDGSGELFF.

The chain carries TRBV1 and TRBJ2-2; the table's D call, TRBD2, has no DNA check behind it. TRBV1 is deemed a pseudogene. The CDR3 consists of 15 residues. The CDR3 nucleotides read TGCACCAGCAGCCAAGTAGCGGGGGGGGTCGGAGAGCTGTTTTTT. The encoded protein is CTSSQVAGGVGELFF.

The V gene is TRBV6-6, the J gene TRBJ1-1, with TRBD1 identical over 7 bases. Germline V gene sequence: CDR1 MNHNY, CDR2 SVGAGI (reference sequence). V shed 0 bases and J 4 bases; nucleotides not matched to a gene: 5. The CDR3 length is 15 residues. The CDR3 region is CASSYSGRGVTEAFF. CDR3 bases: TGTGCCAGCAGTTACTCGGGCAGGGGGGTCACTGAAGCTTTCTTT.

The CDR3 region is CASSVESGTPYEQYF. The CDR3 coding sequence is TGTGCCAGCAGCGTAGAGTCAGGGACACCCTACGAGCAGTACTTC. This sequence joins TRBV9 and TRBJ2-7, with a possible D match to TRBD1 (6 bases). Per the germline V gene, CDR1 is SGDLS and CDR2 is YYNGEE. V was shortened by 0 bases and J by 2 bases, with 12 bases between the two germline ends. The length of the CDR3 is 15 residues.

This clone has just a few counts. The chain combines TRBV5-1 with TRBJ2-1; D possibly corresponds to TRBD1 (5 bases). From germline, CDR1 is SGHRS and CDR2 YFSETQ. The V end lost 3 bases, the J end lost 5 bases, and 12 bases lay between the germline ends. The CDR3 is made up of 14 amino acids. The CDR3 DNA follows: TGCGCCAGCAGCTATACAGGACCCAACAATGAGCAGTTCTTC. It codes for CASSYTGPNNEQFF.

The J gene is TRBJ1-1, the V gene TRBV5-1, with 8 positions matching TRBD1. This CDR3 comprises 17 residues. Germline loops: CDR1 SGHRS, CDR2 YFSETQ. V was pared by 4 bases and J by 0 bases, with 11 bases of the junction left unmatched. CDR3 in amino acids: CASSPVPGQAMNTEAFF. The CDR3 DNA reads as TGCGCCAGCAGCCCAGTCCCGGGACAGGCCATGAACACTGAAGCTTTCTTT.

V gene TRBV6-1 combines with J gene TRBJ2-1; D ambiguous. Germline V gives CDR1 MNHNS, CDR2 SASEGT. Trimming left V 8 bases short and J 7 bases short, with 9 bases between. The CDR3 has 11 amino acids. The CDR3 loop reads CASVLFNEQFF. CDR3 nucleotide sequence: TGTGCCAGCGTCCTTTTTAATGAGCAGTTCTTC.

This clone was counted only a few times. This sequence joins TRBV9 and TRBJ1-3, with D unresolved. The CDR3 consists of 17 residues. V was trimmed by 0 bases and J by 0 bases, leaving 13 bases between them. Germline CDR1 is SGDLS and CDR2 is YYNGEE. The CDR3 bases are TGTGCCAGCAGCGTAGAGGGCTCGGGCGGCTCTGGAAACACCATATATTTT. This gives the protein CASSVEGSGGSGNTIYF.

In this sample, this clone turned up a few times. The gene calls are TRBV27 and TRBJ2-7; 11 nucleotides align to TRBD2. Unmatched junction bases numbered 6, after V lost 6 bases and J lost 5 bases. CDR1 is MNHEY and CDR2 is SMNVEV in the germline V gene (reference sequence). CDR3 length: 14 amino acids. The chain's CDR3 is CASRTSGVRDEQYF. The CDR3 DNA reads as TGTGCCAGCAGGACTAGCGGGGTACGGGACGAGCAGTACTTC.